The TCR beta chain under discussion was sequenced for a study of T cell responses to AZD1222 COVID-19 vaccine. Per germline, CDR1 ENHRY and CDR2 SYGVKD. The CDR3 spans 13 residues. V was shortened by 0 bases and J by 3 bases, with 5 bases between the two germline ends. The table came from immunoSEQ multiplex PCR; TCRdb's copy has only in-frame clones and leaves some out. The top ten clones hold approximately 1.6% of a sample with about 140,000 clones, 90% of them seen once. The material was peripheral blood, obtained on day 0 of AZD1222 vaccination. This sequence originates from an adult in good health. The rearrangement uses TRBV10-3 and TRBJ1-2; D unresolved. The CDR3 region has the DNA TGTGCCATCAGTGAGTCGACCGACTATGGCTACACCTTC. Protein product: CAISESTDYGYTF.